The 23 T cell receptor beta chains below were found in one sample sequenced in a study of blood T cell repertoires in COVID-19. Assay used: immunoSEQ multiplex PCR; TCRdb lists only in-frame clones, some missing. Seen here are 150,000 to 200,000 clones, 88% observed once, and the top ten hold 4% to 5.5%. Input material: peripheral blood. Receptors were obtained from a human donor in a cohort sampled during active COVID-19.

This chain links TRBV2 with TRBJ2-2; D is perhaps TRBD1 (5 bases). The CDR3 covers 14 residues. Deletions cut 7 bases from V and 5 bases from J, with 14 bases between. Germline V lookup: CDR1 SNHLY, CDR2 FYNNEI. CDR3: CASKVQGATGELFF. Here the CDR3 DNA reads TGTGCCAGCAAGGTCCAGGGTGCGACCGGGGAGCTGTTTTTT.

The chain combines TRBV2 with TRBJ2-5; TRBD2 matches at 7 bases. There are 14 residues in the CDR3. V trimming: 8 bases; J trimming: 2 bases; junction bases outside the gene matches: 8. Germline CDR1 SNHLY, CDR2 FYNNEI. The CDR3, as DNA: TGTGCCAGCGTTTTTTCTAGCGGTCAAGAGACCCAGTACTTC. It yields the protein CASVFSSGQETQYF.

The J gene is TRBJ2-1, the V gene TRBV2; D is perhaps TRBD2 (5 bases). Germline values: CDR1 SNHLY, CDR2 FYNNEI. Deletions cut 1 base from V and 6 bases from J, with 10 bases between. The CDR3 sequence is 14 residues long. CDR3 loop: CASSEGTLSNEQFF. The CDR3 DNA follows: TGTGCCAGCAGTGAAGGGACTCTGAGCAATGAGCAGTTCTTC.

The rearrangement joins TRBV25-1 to TRBJ2-7; maybe TRBD2 (6 bases). The CDR3 has 14 amino acids. Looked up from germline, CDR1 is MGHDK and CDR2 is SYGVNS. Trimming left V 5 bases short and J 2 bases short, with 13 bases between. CDR3 amino acids: CASSPGVAAYEQYF. In nucleotides, the CDR3 is TGTGCCAGCAGTCCCGGGGTAGCGGCCTACGAGCAGTACTTC.

V and J are TRBV5-4 and TRBJ1-2, with D hard to call. Germline-derived CDR1 and CDR2 are SGHNT and YYREEE (reference sequence). The CDR3 is 13 residues long. Deletions cut 4 bases from V and 4 bases from J, with 11 bases between. For the CDR3, the DNA is TGTGCCAGCAGCAAGGAGAAAGGCTATGGCTACACCTTC. It codes for CASSKEKGYGYTF.

The chain joins TRBV12-3 or TRBV12-4 to TRBJ1-1; no reliable D call. The CDR3 is made up of 13 amino acids. The V and J ends lost 3 bases and 1 base respectively, with 6 bases between them. The CDR3 here is CASSFFQNTEAFF. In nucleotides, the CDR3 is TGTGCCAGCAGTTTTTTCCAGAACACTGAAGCTTTCTTT.

The gene calls are TRBV5-6 and TRBJ2-7, with D possibly matching TRBD1 (6 bases). The CDR3 covers 11 residues. V lost 0 bases to trimming and J lost 11 bases, with 9 bases between them. CDR1 is SGHDT, CDR2 YYEEEE, per germline. In nucleotides, the CDR3 is TGTGCCAGCAGCTTGGAGTACAGGGAGTACTTC. Its protein is CASSLEYREYF.

The chain links TRBV5-4 to TRBJ2-7; 11 bases are a match to TRBD2. After removal of 0 bases from V and 6 bases from J, the junction contained 8 bases not matched to a gene. The CDR3 is made up of 16 amino acids. Germline CDR1 is SGHNT and CDR2 is YYREEE (reference sequence). This chain's CDR3 is CASSLVGTSGGSEQYF. CDR3 bases: TGTGCCAGCAGCTTGGTGGGGACTAGCGGAGGTAGCGAGCAGTACTTC.

This chain joins TRBV27 and TRBJ2-2, with a possible D match to TRBD1 (6 bases). The V and J ends lost 5 bases and 11 bases respectively, with 9 bases between them. This CDR3 has 11 amino acids. Germline-derived CDR1 and CDR2 are MNHEY and SMNVEV (reference sequence). DNA for the CDR3: TGTGCCAGCAGTCCAGGGGTTGAGCTGTTTTTT. This gives the protein CASSPGVELFF.

The chain links TRBV3-1 (or the pseudogene TRBV3-2) to TRBJ1-2, with D unclear. The CDR3 is 14 residues long. The V end was cut by 0 bases, the J end by 7 bases, with 12 bases between. The V gene's germline CDR1 is LGHDT and CDR2 YNNKEL (reference sequence). The CDR3 protein is CASSQESGSFGYTF. The DNA of the CDR3 is TGTGCCAGCAGCCAAGAATCAGGATCTTTTGGCTACACCTTC.

The J gene is TRBJ2-2, the V gene TRBV2, with TRBD1 matching over 10 bases. CDR1 and CDR2 (germline): SNHLY, FYNNEI. CDR3 length: 16 residues. With V trimmed by 5 bases and J by 6 bases, 9 bases remained unmatched. The CDR3 region is CASSPRPGTGAGELFF. The CDR3 nucleotides are TGTGCCAGCAGTCCTCGTCCCGGGACAGGGGCCGGGGAGCTGTTTTTT.

This clone was recorded a few times. The V gene is TRBV15, the J gene TRBJ1-5, with no clear D. Trimming took off 4 bases at V and 10 bases at J, with 20 bases between the two ends. Germline assignment: CDR1 LNHNV and CDR2 YYDKDF (reference sequence). CDR3 length: 15 amino acids. The DNA for the CDR3 is TGTGCCACCAGCACTAGACCCGGCCACGTTTCTCCCCAGCATTTT. It encodes CATSTRPGHVSPQHF.

V usage is TRBV5-1 and J usage is TRBJ1-3; maybe TRBD1 (5 bases). V gave up 3 bases and J gave up 4 bases, with 14 bases separating them. Germline lookup yields CDR1 SGHRS and CDR2 YFSETQ. The CDR3 spans 15 residues. In DNA, the CDR3 is TGCGCCAGCAGCTCATCCGAAGGGGTCGGAAACACCATATATTTT. It specifies CASSSSEGVGNTIYF. Looking up the rest from reference TRBV5-1 and TRBJ1-3 gives the full variable domain: KAGVTQTPRYLIKTRGQQVTLSCSPISGHRSVSWYQQTPGQGLQFLFEYFSETQRNKGNFPGRFSGRQFSNSRSEMNVSTLELGDSALYLCASSSSEGVGNTIYFGEGSWLTVV.

The CDR3 DNA is TGTGCCAGCAGTGAAATGTTAGGCAATCAGCCCCAGCATTTT. Amino acid sequence: CASSEMLGNQPQHF. The genes are TRBV6-1 and TRBJ1-5; D uncertain. The ends were cut back, 2 bases at V and 2 bases at J, with 7 bases in the middle. Germline CDR1 MNHNS, CDR2 SASEGT. The CDR3 is made up of 14 amino acids.

This clone was picked up one time. This chain uses TRBV4-1 with TRBJ1-5; D is perhaps TRBD1 (5 bases). The CDR3 is 17 residues long. Deletions cut 0 bases from V and 1 base from J, with 13 bases between. Germline CDR1 MGHRA, CDR2 YSYEKL. CDR3: CASSQEGAGFSNQPQHF. As DNA, the CDR3 is TGCGCCAGCAGCCAAGAAGGAGCAGGGTTCAGCAATCAGCCCCAGCATTTT.

This clone was seen just once. The chain joins TRBV6-5 to TRBJ2-5; the D gene is possibly TRBD2 (6 bases). V was clipped by 6 bases and J by 7 bases, with 18 bases between them. CDR1 and CDR2 from the germline V gene are MNHEY and SVGAGI. The CDR3 is 14 amino acids. The CDR3 loop reads CASRGVGRERTQYF. The DNA of the CDR3 is TGTGCCAGCAGGGGGGTCGGGCGGGAACGGACCCAGTACTTC.

This clone showed up just a few times. The J gene is TRBJ2-4, the V gene TRBV6-2 or TRBV6-3, with a possible D match to TRBD1 (6 bases). Trimming pared 5 bases from V and 4 bases from J, leaving 15 bases between. This CDR3 comprises 15 residues. Germline V gene lookup returns CDR1 MNHEY and CDR2 SVGEGT. CDR3 residues: CASSTPGTPKNIQYF. The DNA of the CDR3 is TGTGCCAGCAGTACACCGGGGACACCAAAAAACATTCAGTACTTC.

The CDR3 nucleotides read TGTGCCTGGAGTTCAGGGGTGGGGGGGCCAGATACGCAGTATTTT. Amino acid sequence: CAWSSGVGGPDTQYF. The gene calls are TRBV30 and TRBJ2-3; TRBD2 is a possible D gene (7 bases). Germline CDR1 is GTSNPN and CDR2 is SVGIG (reference sequence). This CDR3 is built from 15 residues. Trimming shortened V by 2 bases and J by 4 bases, and 16 bases separated the two germline ends.

The chain couples TRBV7-2 to TRBJ2-6; possibly TRBD1 for D (6 bases). Germline V gives CDR1 SGHTA, CDR2 FQGNSA. This CDR3 has 17 residues. V was trimmed by 1 base and J by 2 bases, leaving 12 bases between them. CDR3 sequence (DNA): TGTGCCAGCAGCTTAGGGGGACATAACCCTGGGGCCAACGTCCTGACTTTC. Its translation is CASSLGGHNPGANVLTF.

This sequence joins TRBV13 and TRBJ1-4, with TRBD1 identical over 8 bases. The CDR3 totals 16 residues. CDR1 and CDR2 from the germline V gene are PRHDT and FYEKMQ (reference sequence). V lost 4 bases to trimming and J lost 8 bases; unmatched junction nucleotides: 12. The CDR3 spells CASSWDQGAGAEKLFF. DNA of the CDR3: TGTGCCAGCAGCTGGGACCAGGGGGCTGGGGCCGAAAAACTGTTTTTT.

The rearrangement joins TRBV12-3 or TRBV12-4 to TRBJ2-7; D might be TRBD1 (6 bases). Deletions cut 6 bases from V and 2 bases from J, with 11 bases between. CDR3 size: 13 residues. The DNA of the CDR3 is TGTGCCAGCAGAGACAGGATAGCCTACGAGCAGTACTTC. Amino acid sequence: CASRDRIAYEQYF.

A remark on this clone: This specimen includes other DNA sequences encoding the same CDR3. This chain joins TRBV28 and TRBJ2-7; TRBD1 aligns across 10 bases. V trimming: 6 bases; J trimming: 7 bases; junction bases outside the gene matches: 6. The germline V gene encodes CDR1 MDHEN and CDR2 SYDVKM. This CDR3 has 13 residues. CDR3 in amino acids: CASSPPGQGEQYF. As DNA, the CDR3 is TGTGCCAGCAGCCCTCCGGGACAGGGGGAGCAGTACTTC.

V and J are TRBV30 and TRBJ1-1, with D hard to call. Germline V gives CDR1 GTSNPN, CDR2 SVGIG (reference sequence). Trimming shortened V by 2 bases and J by 1 base, and 17 bases separated the two germline ends. CDR3 length equals 16 residues. The CDR3 DNA reads as TGTGCCTGGAGTCGAGGGAAGGTCATGAGGAACACTGAAGCTTTCTTT. Translated, it gives CAWSRGKVMRNTEAFF.